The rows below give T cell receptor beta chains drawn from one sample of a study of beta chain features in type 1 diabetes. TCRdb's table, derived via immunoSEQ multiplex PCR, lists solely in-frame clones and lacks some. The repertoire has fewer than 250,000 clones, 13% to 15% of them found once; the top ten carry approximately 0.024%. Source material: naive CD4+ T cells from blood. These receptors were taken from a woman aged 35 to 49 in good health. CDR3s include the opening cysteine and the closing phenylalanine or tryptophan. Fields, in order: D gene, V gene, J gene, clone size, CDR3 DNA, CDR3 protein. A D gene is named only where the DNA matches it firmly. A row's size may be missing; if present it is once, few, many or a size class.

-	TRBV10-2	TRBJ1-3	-	TGCGCCAGCAGCATTCCCTCTGGAAACACCATATATTTT	CASSIPSGNTIYF
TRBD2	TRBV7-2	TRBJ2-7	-	TGTGCCAGCAGCCGACCCGGGGGGGAGCAGTACTTC	CASSRPGGEQYF
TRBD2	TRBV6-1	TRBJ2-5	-	TGTGCCAGCAGTGAATTGAGTTTTAGCGGGGGGGCTAGAGAGACCCAGTACTTC	CASSELSFSGGARETQYF
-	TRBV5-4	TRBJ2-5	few	TGTGCCAGCAGTGCTACGCGGGAGACCCAGTACTTC	CASSATRETQYF
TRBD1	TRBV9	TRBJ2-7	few	TGTGCCAGCAGCAAAGGGACAGCGGCGGGCGAGCAGTACTTC	CASSKGTAAGEQYF
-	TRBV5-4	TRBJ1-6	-	TGTGCCAGCAGCTTGGAGCACGCCCGGGATTCACCCCTCCACTTT	CASSLEHARDSPLHF
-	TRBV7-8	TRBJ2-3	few	TGTGCCAGCAGCACCCTGACAGGCACAGATACGCAGTATTTT	CASSTLTGTDTQYF
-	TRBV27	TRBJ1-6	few	TGTGCCAGCAGTAACAGGGAGGGGAATTCACCCCTCCACTTT	CASSNREGNSPLHF
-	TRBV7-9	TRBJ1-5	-	TGTGCCAGCAGTAAGAGGGTTGGTCAGCCCCAGCATTTT	CASSKRVGQPQHF
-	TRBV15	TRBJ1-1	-	TGTGCCACCAGCAGAGAGTTCAAGGGGGACACTGAAGCTTTCTTT	CATSREFKGDTEAFF
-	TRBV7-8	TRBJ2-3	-	TGTGCCAGCACCCATCGCGGATCCCCAGATACGCAGTATTTT	CASTHRGSPDTQYF
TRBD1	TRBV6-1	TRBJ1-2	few	TGTGCCAGCAGGGATCCCGGGACAGGGCATCTGGGGTGCACCTTC	CASRDPGTGHLGCTF
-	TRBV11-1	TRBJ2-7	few	TGTGCCAGCAGCCGCAGCGGGTCCTACGAGCAGTACTTC	CASSRSGSYEQYF
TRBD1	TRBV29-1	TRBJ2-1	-	TGCAGCGTTACGACAGGGGGAAGTCCAAATGAGCAGTTCTTC	CSVTTGGSPNEQFF
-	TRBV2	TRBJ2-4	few	TGTGCCAGCAGTGGAGGATACTATGACGGGGGAATTCCCCTAGCCAAAAACATTCAGTACTTC	CASSGGYYDGGIPLAKNIQYF
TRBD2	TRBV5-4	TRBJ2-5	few	TGTGCCAGCAGCTTGGGGGGCTACGGGGGGCAAGAGACCCAGTACTTC	CASSLGGYGGQETQYF
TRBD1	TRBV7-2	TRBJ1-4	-	TGTGCCAGCAGCCCACAGGGGGGGACTAATGAAAAACTGTTTTTT	CASSPQGGTNEKLFF
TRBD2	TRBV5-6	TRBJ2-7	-	TGTGCCAGCAGCGACAGGACGGGGGGGAACTACTACGAGCAGTACTTC	CASSDRTGGNYYEQYF
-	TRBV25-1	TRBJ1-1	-	TGTGCCAGCAGTGGGAGATCTGAAGCTTTCTTT	CASSGRSEAFF
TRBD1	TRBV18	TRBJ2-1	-	TGTGCCAGCTCACCGGGACAGGGTGGCAATGAGCAGTTCTTC	CASSPGQGGNEQFF
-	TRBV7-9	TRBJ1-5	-	TGTGCCAGCAGCCAAGGCGGGGGAAGCAATCAGCCCCAGCATTTT	CASSQGGGSNQPQHF
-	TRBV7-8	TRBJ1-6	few	TGTGCCAGCAGCCCAAAAGTCGGGAGTTCACCCCTCCACTTT	CASSPKVGSSPLHF
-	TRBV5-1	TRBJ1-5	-	TGCGCCAGCAGCCAACGGACAGCCAACGAATCATATAGCAATCAGCCCCAGCATTTT	CASSQRTANESYSNQPQHF
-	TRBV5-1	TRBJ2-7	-	TGCGCCAGCAGCTTGGCCGCGGGCGGTCGGCGAAGTTCCTACGAGCAGTACTTC	CASSLAAGGRRSSYEQYF
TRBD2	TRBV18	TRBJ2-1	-	TGTGCCAGCTCACCATCCACGGGGGGGCCGGGCTCCTACAATGAGCAGTTCTTC	CASSPSTGGPGSYNEQFF
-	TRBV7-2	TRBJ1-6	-	TGTGCCAGCGAGAGATGGGGCACGGGCTCCTATAATTCACCCCTCCACTTT	CASERWGTGSYNSPLHF
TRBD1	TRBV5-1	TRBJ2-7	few	TGCGCCAGCAGCTATGGGGACAGGGACTACGAGCAGTACTTC	CASSYGDRDYEQYF
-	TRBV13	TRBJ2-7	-	TGTGCCAGCAGCCCACGACAGGAATACTCCTACGAGCAGTACTTC	CASSPRQEYSYEQYF
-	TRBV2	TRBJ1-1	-	TGTGCCAGCAGTGACGGGGGAAACACTGAAGCTTTCTTT	CASSDGGNTEAFF
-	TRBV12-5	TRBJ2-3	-	TGTGCTAGTGGTTTGACGGGGGACACAGATACGCAGTATTTT	CASGLTGDTDTQYF
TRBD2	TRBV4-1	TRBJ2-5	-	TGCGCCAGCAGCCAAGTTAGCGGGGGGGCCGGTAGGACCCAGTACTTC	CASSQVSGGAGRTQYF
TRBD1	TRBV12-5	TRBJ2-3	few	TGTGCTACTCCGACAGGGGCAAGCACAGATACGCAGTATTTT	CATPTGASTDTQYF
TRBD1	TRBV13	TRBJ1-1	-	TGTGCCAGCAGCTTTTTCCGGGACAGGGTTTCGAACACTGAAGCTTTCTTT	CASSFFRDRVSNTEAFF
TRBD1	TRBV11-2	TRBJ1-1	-	TGTGCCAGCAGCTCAGGGGGCACTGAAGCTTTCTTT	CASSSGGTEAFF
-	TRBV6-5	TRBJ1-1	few	TGTGCCAGCAGTTATCTTAAACAGGGATTCGGTGAAGCTTTCTTT	CASSYLKQGFGEAFF
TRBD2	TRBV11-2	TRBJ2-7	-	TGTGCCAGCAGCCCACGGGAGGCGCCCCTTTCCTACGAGCAGTACTTC	CASSPREAPLSYEQYF